This TCR beta chain was recovered during a study of blood T cells in healthy people across ages. Next came a second PCR, run for roughly 6 to 11 cycles, which used a sample-barcoded 5' primer along with a J-beta primer mix. TCRdb called the 5' RACE reads again in MiXCR, with one record for every CDR3 protein. The sample holds some 1.6 million distinct CDR3 sequences; roughly 30% are singletons and the top ten take around 10%. Study results and limitations: Naive T cell percentage showed a strong correlation with the diversity of TCR beta. Shifts in expanded clonotypes may have been confounded by donor CMV status, which was unknown. Diversity estimates drawn from one million T cells were deemed underestimates.

As to this clonotype: Antigen unknown.

The source material was blood. The origin of this receptor is a woman in her 30s in good health.

CDR3 sequence: CSARARSNQPQHF. The CDR3 DNA reads as TGCAGTGCTAGAGCCAGGAGCAATCAGCCCCAGCATTTT. V usage is TRBV20-1 and J usage is TRBJ1-5; D is unresolved. The CDR3 contains 13 residues. Between the trimmed V and J ends, which lost 1 base and 1 base, there was a span of 5 bases. CDR1 is DFQATT and CDR2 is SNEGSKA in the germline V gene (reference sequence).